This TCR beta chain was retrieved from a study of blood T cell repertoires in COVID-19. Generated by immunoSEQ multiplex PCR, the TCRdb table keeps only in-frame clones and is missing some. The sample has approximately 390,000 clones, around 89% seen once; the top ten hold roughly 6.8%. The germline V gene has CDR1 LNHDA and CDR2 SQIVND (reference sequence). The CDR3 is 13 residues long. The germline V and J ends were trimmed by 7 bases and 0 bases, with 7 bases remaining between them. The sequence was obtained from a man between 18 and 35 years old with active or convalescent COVID-19. Sequenced: peripheral blood. The chain uses TRBV19 and TRBJ1-5; D remains unclear. The CDR3 here is CASMEYSNQPQHF. CDR3 bases: TGTGCCAGTATGGAGTATAGCAATCAGCCCCAGCATTTT.